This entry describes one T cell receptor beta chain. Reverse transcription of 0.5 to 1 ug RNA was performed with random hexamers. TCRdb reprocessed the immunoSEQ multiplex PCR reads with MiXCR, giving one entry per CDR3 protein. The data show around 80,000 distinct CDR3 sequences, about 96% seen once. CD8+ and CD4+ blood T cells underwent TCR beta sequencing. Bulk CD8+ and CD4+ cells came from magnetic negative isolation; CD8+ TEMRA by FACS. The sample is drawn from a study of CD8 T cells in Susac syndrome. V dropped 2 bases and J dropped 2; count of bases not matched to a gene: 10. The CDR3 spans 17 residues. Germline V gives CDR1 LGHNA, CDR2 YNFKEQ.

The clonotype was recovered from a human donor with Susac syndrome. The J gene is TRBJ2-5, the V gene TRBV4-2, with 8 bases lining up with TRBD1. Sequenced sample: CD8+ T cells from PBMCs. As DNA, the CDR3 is TGTGCCAGCAGCCAAACCGAGACAGGGGTGGAACAAGAGACCCAGTACTTC. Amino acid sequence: CASSQTETGVEQETQYF.